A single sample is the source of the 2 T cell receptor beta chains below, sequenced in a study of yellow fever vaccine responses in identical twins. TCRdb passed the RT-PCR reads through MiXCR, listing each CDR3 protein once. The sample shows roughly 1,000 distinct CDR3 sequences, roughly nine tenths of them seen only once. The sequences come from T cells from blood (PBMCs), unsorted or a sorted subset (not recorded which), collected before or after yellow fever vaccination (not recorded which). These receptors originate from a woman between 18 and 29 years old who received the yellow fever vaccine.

Here the CDR3 reads CASSQSGTSYEQYF. The CDR3 DNA reads TGCGCCAGCAGCCAATCCGGGACCTCCTACGAGCAGTACTTC. The chain employs TRBV4-3 and TRBJ2-7; D possibly uses TRBD1 or TRBD2 (5 bases each). There are 14 residues in the CDR3. Germline CDR1 is LGHNA and CDR2 is YSLEER. Trimming cost V 2 bases and J 0 bases, with 8 bases left between them.

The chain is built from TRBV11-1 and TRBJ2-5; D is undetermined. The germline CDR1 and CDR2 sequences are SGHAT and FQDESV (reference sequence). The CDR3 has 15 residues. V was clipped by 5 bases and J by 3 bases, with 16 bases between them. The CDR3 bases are TGTGCCAGCAGCCCCTCCCCCGGACGGGAAGAGACCCAGTACTTC. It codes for CASSPSPGREETQYF.